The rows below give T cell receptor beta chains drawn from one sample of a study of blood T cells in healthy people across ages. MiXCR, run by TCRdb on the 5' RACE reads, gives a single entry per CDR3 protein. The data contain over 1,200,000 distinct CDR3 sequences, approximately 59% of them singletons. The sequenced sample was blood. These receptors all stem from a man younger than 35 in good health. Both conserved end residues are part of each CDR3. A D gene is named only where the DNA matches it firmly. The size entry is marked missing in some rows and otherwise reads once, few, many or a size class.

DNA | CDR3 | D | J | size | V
TGTGCCGGCAGCATCAGGATTCAGGCATATGGCTACACCTTC | CAGSIRIQAYGYTF | - | TRBJ1-2 | - | TRBV21-1
TGTGCCAGCAGTTTATATTGGGGGCGCGCCGGGGAAAAACTGTTTTTT | CASSLYWGRAGEKLFF | - | TRBJ1-4 | - | TRBV27
TGCAGTGCTAGAGATGTTAGGGAAAGCGGCTACACCTTC | CSARDVRESGYTF | - | TRBJ1-2 | - | TRBV20-1
TGCGCCAGCAGCCAAGAAGGGACAGCCATTTATAGCAATCAGCCCCAGCATTTT | CASSQEGTAIYSNQPQHF | TRBD1 | TRBJ1-5 | few | TRBV4-1
TGTGCTAGTGGTCCGGAGGCGGTCAATCAGCCCCAGCATTTT | CASGPEAVNQPQHF | - | TRBJ1-5 | few | TRBV12-5
TGTGCCAGCAGTTACCGACCAGGTTGGGACATGGTTTTGGATGAGCAGTTCTTC | CASSYRPGWDMVLDEQFF | - | TRBJ2-1 | - | TRBV6-2/TRBV6-3
TGTGCCATAGGACTAGCCGCCTACAATGAGCAGTTCTTC | CAIGLAAYNEQFF | TRBD2 | TRBJ2-1 | - | TRBV6-5
TGCAGTGCTCCCCCGCCGGGGGCGTACAATGAGCAGTTCTTC | CSAPPPGAYNEQFF | - | TRBJ2-1 | few | TRBV20-1
TGCAGCGTTGCGGTGGCCACTGAAGCTTTCTTT | CSVAVATEAFF | - | TRBJ1-1 | - | TRBV29-1
TGCAGCGTTGAGACAGGAGGGCTCTACGAGCAGTACTTC | CSVETGGLYEQYF | - | TRBJ2-7 | few | TRBV29-1
TGCGCCAGCAGTACTATTGGCGTCTCCTACGAGCAGTACTTC | CASSTIGVSYEQYF | - | TRBJ2-7 | - | TRBV4-1
TGTGCCAGCAGCCCCGACAGGGGTACTGGCAATGAGCAGTTCTTC | CASSPDRGTGNEQFF | TRBD1 | TRBJ2-1 | few | TRBV7-2
TGTGCCAGCAGTTCACTAGGAGCCCTCCACTTT | CASSSLGALHF | - | TRBJ1-6 | - | TRBV12-3/TRBV12-4
TGTGCCAGCAGCCTAGCCCTAGGGGGGCAGTACTTC | CASSLALGGQYF | - | TRBJ2-4 | - | TRBV3-1
TGCGCCAGCAGCCAAGGGTGGGATGAGCAGTTCTTC | CASSQGWDEQFF | - | TRBJ2-1 | - | TRBV4-1
TGTGCCAGCAGTCTCTCCGGGACTAGAGTTCCGGATACGCAGTATTTT | CASSLSGTRVPDTQYF | TRBD2 | TRBJ2-3 | few | TRBV27
TGTGCCAGCAGCGTTTCCGGACAAAGGAGTTCCTATGGCTACACCTTC | CASSVSGQRSSYGYTF | - | TRBJ1-2 | few | TRBV13
TGCAGTGCCAGTTCGCGGGGGCGCACAGATACGCAGTATTTT | CSASSRGRTDTQYF | - | TRBJ2-3 | - | TRBV20-1
TGTGCCAGCAGCCAAGACGGCGCCAATTCACCCCTCCACTTT | CASSQDGANSPLHF | - | TRBJ1-6 | - | TRBV4-2
TGTGCCAGCCACCCCGGACAGGGCGAGACAGATACGCAGTATTTT | CASHPGQGETDTQYF | TRBD1 | TRBJ2-3 | once | TRBV27
TGTGCCATCAGTGAGGTTGGGACTCTACCTACCTACGAGCAGTACTTC | CAISEVGTLPTYEQYF | - | TRBJ2-7 | - | TRBV10-3
TGTGCCAGCAGTTTACAAATTAGCTATGGCGACAATGAGCAGTTCTTC | CASSLQISYGDNEQFF | - | TRBJ2-1 | once | TRBV27
TGTGCCAGCAGCGAATGGGGGACTAGCGGAAACAATGAGCAGTTCTTC | CASSEWGTSGNNEQFF | TRBD2 | TRBJ2-1 | - | TRBV9
TGCGCCAGCAGCCAATTGCGGGGGAGCTACGAGCAGTACTTC | CASSQLRGSYEQYF | TRBD2 | TRBJ2-7 | few | TRBV4-3
TGTGCCAGCAGCACGCGCACACCCTACGAGCAGTACTTC | CASSTRTPYEQYF | - | TRBJ2-7 | - | TRBV11-1
TGTGCCATCAGTGAGTGGGTAAAAAGCTCCTACGAGCAGTACTTC | CAISEWVKSSYEQYF | - | TRBJ2-7 | few | TRBV10-3
TGCGCCAGCAGCCAAGAGGCAGGGAGGGCGGGCGAGCAGTACTTC | CASSQEAGRAGEQYF | TRBD2 | TRBJ2-7 | - | TRBV4-3